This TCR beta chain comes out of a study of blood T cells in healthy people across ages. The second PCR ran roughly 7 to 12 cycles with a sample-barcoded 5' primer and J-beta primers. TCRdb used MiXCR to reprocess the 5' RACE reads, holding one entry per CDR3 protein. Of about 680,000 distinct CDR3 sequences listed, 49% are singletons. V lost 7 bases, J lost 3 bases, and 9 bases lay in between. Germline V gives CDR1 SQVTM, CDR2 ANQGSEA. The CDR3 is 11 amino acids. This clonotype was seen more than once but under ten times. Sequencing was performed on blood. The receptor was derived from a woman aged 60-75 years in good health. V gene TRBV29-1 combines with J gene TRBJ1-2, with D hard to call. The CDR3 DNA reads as TGCAGCGCATCAGATTACTATGGCTACACCTTC. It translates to CSASDYYGYTF.